The clone carrying this TCR beta chain was observed a handful of times. TCRdb re-derived calls from the 5' RACE reads in MiXCR, one entry per CDR3 protein. The sample comprises some 56,000 distinct CDR3 sequences, about 16% of which are singletons, and roughly 4% rests with the top ten. The source of the sample is a study of early T cells in non-severe SARS-CoV-2 infection. The sequenced sample was whole blood, obtained at baseline. The sequence was obtained from an adult who was a healthcare worker with PCR-confirmed SARS-CoV-2 infection or an uninfected control (not recorded which).

CDR3 sequence: CASSGTGKETQYF. In nucleotides, the CDR3 is TGTGCCAGCAGTGGCACAGGAAAAGAGACCCAGTACTTC. The chain recombines TRBV6-1 with TRBJ2-5; D may be TRBD1 (5 bases). Trimming removed 4 bases at V and 3 bases at J, with 9 bases between. The CDR3 consists of 13 residues. In germline, CDR1 is MNHNS, CDR2 SASEGT.